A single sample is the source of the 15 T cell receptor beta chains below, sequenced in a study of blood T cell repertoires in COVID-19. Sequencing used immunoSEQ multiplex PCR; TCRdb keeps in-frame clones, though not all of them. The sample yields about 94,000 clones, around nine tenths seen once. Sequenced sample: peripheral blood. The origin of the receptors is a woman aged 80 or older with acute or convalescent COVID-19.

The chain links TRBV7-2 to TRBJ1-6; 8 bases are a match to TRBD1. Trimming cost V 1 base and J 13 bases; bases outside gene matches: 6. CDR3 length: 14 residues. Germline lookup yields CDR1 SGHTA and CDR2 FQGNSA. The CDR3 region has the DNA TGTGCCAGCAGCTTAGGTCCGGACAGGGTCCCCCTCCACTTT. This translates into CASSLGPDRVPLHF. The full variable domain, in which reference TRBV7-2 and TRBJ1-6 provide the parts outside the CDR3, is GAGVSQSPSNKVTEKGKDVELRCDPISGHTALYWYRQSLGQGLEFLIYFQGNSAPDKSGLPSDRFSAERTGGSVSTLTIQRTQQEDSAVYLCASSLGPDRVPLHFGNGTRLTVT.

The CDR3 DNA reads TGTGCCAGCAGTCCCCAACGGACTAGCGGGGGCGTACAAGAGACCCAGTACTTC. Translation: CASSPQRTSGGVQETQYF. The chain recombines TRBV6-6 with TRBJ2-5; 13 nucleotides match TRBD2. This CDR3 has 18 amino acids. Germline lookup yields CDR1 MNHNY and CDR2 SVGAGI (reference sequence). The junction had 11 bases not matched to a gene; V was cut back by 5 bases and J by 2 bases.

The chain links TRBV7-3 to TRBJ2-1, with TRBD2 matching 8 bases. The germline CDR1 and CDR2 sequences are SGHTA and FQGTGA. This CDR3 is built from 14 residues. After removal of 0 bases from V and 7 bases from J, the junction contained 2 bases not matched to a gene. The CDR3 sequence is CASSLTGTRNEQFF. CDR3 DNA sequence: TGTGCCAGCAGCTTAACGGGGACTAGAAATGAGCAGTTCTTC.

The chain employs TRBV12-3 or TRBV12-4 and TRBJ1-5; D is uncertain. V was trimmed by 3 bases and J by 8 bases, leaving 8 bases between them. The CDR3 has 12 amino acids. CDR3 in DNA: TGTGCCAGCAGTTTTGAGGAAAAGCCCCAGCATTTT. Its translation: CASSFEEKPQHF.

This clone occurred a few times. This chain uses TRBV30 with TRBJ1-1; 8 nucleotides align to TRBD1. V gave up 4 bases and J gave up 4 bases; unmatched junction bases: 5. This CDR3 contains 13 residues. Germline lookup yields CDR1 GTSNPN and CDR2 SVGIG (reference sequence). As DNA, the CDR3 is TGTGCCTGGATGATGGACAGGGCCACTGAAGCTTTCTTT. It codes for CAWMMDRATEAFF.

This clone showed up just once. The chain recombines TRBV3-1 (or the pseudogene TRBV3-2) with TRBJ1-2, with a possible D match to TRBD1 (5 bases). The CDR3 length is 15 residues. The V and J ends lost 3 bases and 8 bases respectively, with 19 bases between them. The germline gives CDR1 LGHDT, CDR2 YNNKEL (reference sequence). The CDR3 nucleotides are TGTGCCAGCAGCCAGATATATAAGGGGCGATACGGCTACACCTTC. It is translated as CASSQIYKGRYGYTF.

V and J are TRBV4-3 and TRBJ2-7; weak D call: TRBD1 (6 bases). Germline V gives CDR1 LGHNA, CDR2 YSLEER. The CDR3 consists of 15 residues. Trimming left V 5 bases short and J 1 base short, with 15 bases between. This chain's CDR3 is CASSDPQGHSYEQYF. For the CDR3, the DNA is TGCGCCAGCAGCGATCCCCAGGGGCATTCCTACGAGCAGTACTTC.

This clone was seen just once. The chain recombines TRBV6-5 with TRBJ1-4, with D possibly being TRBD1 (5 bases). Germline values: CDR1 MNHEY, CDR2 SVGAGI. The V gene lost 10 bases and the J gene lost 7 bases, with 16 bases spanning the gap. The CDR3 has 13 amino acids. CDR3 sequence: CATHRGGSEKLFF. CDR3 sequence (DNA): TGTGCCACCCACCGGGGGGGGAGTGAAAAACTGTTTTTT.

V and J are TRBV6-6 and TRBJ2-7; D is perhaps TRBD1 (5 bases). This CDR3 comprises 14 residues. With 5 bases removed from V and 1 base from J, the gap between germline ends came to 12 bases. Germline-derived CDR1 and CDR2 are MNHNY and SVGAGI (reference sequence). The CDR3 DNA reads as TGTGCCAGCAGTCCCCCAGGGTGGTCCTACGAGCAGTACTTC. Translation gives CASSPPGWSYEQYF.

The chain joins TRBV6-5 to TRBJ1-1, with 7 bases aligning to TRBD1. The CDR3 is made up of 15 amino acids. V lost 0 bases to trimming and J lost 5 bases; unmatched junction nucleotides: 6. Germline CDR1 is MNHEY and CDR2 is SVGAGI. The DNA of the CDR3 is TGTGCCAGCAGTTACTCAGAGACAGGGAGAACTGAAGCTTTCTTT. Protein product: CASSYSETGRTEAFF.

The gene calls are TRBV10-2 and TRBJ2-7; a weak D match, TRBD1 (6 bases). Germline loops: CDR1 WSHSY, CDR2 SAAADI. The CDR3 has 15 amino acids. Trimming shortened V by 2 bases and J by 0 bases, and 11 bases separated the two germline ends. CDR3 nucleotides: TGCGCCAGCAGTGAGCAGGGGACATACTCCTACGAGCAGTACTTC. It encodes CASSEQGTYSYEQYF.

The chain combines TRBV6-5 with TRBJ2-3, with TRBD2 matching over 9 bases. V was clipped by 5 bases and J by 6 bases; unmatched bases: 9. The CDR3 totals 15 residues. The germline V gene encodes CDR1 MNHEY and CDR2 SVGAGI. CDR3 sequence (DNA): TGTGCCAGCAGTCCTAGCGGGGCTAGCGGGGATACGCAGTATTTT. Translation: CASSPSGASGDTQYF.

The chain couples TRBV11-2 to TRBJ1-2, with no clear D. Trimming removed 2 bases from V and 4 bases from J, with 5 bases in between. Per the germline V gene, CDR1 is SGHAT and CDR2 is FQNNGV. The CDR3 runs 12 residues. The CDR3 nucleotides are TGTGCCAGCAGCTTACAATCCTATGGCTACACCTTC. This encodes CASSLQSYGYTF.

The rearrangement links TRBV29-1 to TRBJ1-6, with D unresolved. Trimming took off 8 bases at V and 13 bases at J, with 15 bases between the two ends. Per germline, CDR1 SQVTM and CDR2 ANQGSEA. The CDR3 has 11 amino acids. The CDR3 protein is CSFSSGGPLHF. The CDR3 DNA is TGCAGCTTCTCGAGTGGCGGGCCCCTCCACTTT.

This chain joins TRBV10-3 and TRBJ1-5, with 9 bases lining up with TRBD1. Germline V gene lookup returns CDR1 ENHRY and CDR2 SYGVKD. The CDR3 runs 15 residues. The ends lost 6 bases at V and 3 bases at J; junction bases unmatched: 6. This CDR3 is CAISRDRAINQPQHF. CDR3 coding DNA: TGTGCCATCAGCCGGGACAGGGCAATCAATCAGCCCCAGCATTTT.